A single sample gave rise to the 13 T cell receptor beta chains below, sequenced in a study of blood T cell repertoires in COVID-19. The data were produced by immunoSEQ multiplex PCR, yet TCRdb's version contains in-frame clones alone and is incomplete. The profile shows 42,000 or so clones, around 82% of them singletons. The sample comprised peripheral blood. The receptors here all came from a man in his forties or fifties with active or convalescent COVID-19.

This clone was recorded only once. The rearrangement uses TRBV10-2 and TRBJ2-7, with no clear D. Germline CDR1 reads WSHSY; CDR2 reads SAAADI. This CDR3 contains 14 residues. V lost 4 bases, J lost 6 bases, and 16 bases lay in between. CDR3 sequence (DNA): TGCGCCAGCAGTGGACTCCCGCCGTTCACCGAGCAGTACTTC. Translation: CASSGLPPFTEQYF.

The V and J genes are TRBV6-5 and TRBJ1-2; D gene uncertain. In germline, CDR1 is MNHEY, CDR2 SVGAGI. Trimming shortened V by 0 bases and J by 8 bases, and 10 bases separated the two germline ends. The CDR3 totals 13 residues. CDR3 coding DNA: TGTGCCAGCAGTTACTCAGGAGAGACCGGCTACACCTTC. Translated: CASSYSGETGYTF.

The chain recombines TRBV23-1 with TRBJ2-1, with TRBD2 as a possible D gene (5 bases). TRBV23-1 is treated as an ORF (open reading frame) with a function not yet certain. V was cut by 11 bases and J by 7 bases, with 27 bases left in between. The CDR3 sequence is 16 residues long. CDR3 sequence: CAVTEDEGVPKNEQFF. In DNA, the CDR3 is TGCGCCGTCACGGAAGACGAGGGCGTACCTAAAAATGAGCAGTTCTTC.

This clone was seen more than once but under ten times. The chain combines TRBV5-4 with TRBJ2-7; possible D gene TRBD2, 7 bases. Per germline, CDR1 SGHNT and CDR2 YYREEE (reference sequence). The CDR3 spans 15 residues. Trimming removed 5 bases from V and 1 base from J, with 16 bases in between. CDR3 in DNA: TGTGCCAGCAGTACCCAGAGCGGGACATCCTACGAGCAGTACTTC. Translated, it gives CASSTQSGTSYEQYF. The variable domain in full, with the rest retrieved from reference TRBV5-4 and TRBJ2-7, is ETGVTQSPTHLIKTRGQQVTLRCSSQSGHNTVSWYQQALGQGPQFIFQYYREEENGRGNFPPRFSGLQFPNYSSELNVNALELDDSALYLCASSTQSGTSYEQYFGPGTRLTVT.

The chain uses TRBV7-2 and TRBJ1-2; weak D call: TRBD1 (6 bases). Germline CDR1 and CDR2: SGHTA and FQGNSA. The V end lost 0 bases, the J end lost 6 bases, and 11 bases lay between the germline ends. CDR3 length: 14 amino acids. The DNA of the CDR3 is TGTGCCAGCAGCTTAGCGGGACAAGTCCATGGCTACACCTTC. The encoded protein is CASSLAGQVHGYTF.

This chain connects TRBV3-1 (or the pseudogene TRBV3-2) to TRBJ1-1; 9 bases line up with TRBD1. V lost 8 bases, J lost 2 bases, and 3 bases stayed unmatched. The CDR3 totals 13 residues. Germline lookup yields CDR1 LGHDT and CDR2 YNNKEL (reference sequence). Here the CDR3 reads CASSGQGNTEAFF. The CDR3 coding sequence is TGTGCCAGCTCGGGACAGGGAAACACTGAAGCTTTCTTT.

This chain connects TRBV30 to TRBJ1-6; tentatively, D is TRBD1 (6 bases). CDR3 length: 15 residues. Trimming took off 4 bases at V and 6 bases at J, with 16 bases between the two ends. Germline V gene lookup returns CDR1 GTSNPN and CDR2 SVGIG (reference sequence). The CDR3 loop is CAWTPPLGANSPLHF. CDR3 DNA: TGTGCCTGGACCCCCCCATTGGGGGCTAATTCACCCCTCCACTTT.

J is TRBJ1-2 and V is TRBV3-1 (or the pseudogene TRBV3-2); TRBD1 might be the D (5 bases). Germline CDR1 and CDR2: LGHDT and YNNKEL (reference sequence). CDR3 length equals 16 residues. V lost 1 base and J lost 6, with 18 bases in between. This CDR3 reads CASSQGWGGRDNGYTF. CDR3 DNA: TGTGCCAGCAGCCAAGGTTGGGGGGGAAGAGATAATGGCTACACCTTC.

J is TRBJ2-7 and V is TRBV25-1; 9 bases fit TRBD1. Germline loops: CDR1 MGHDK, CDR2 SYGVNS. This CDR3 region has 14 residues. With 6 bases clipped from V and 4 bases from J, the junction kept 7 bases outside the gene matches. The CDR3 loop is CASSPGTGNYEQYF. The DNA for the CDR3 is TGTGCCAGCAGCCCCGGGACAGGGAATTACGAGCAGTACTTC.

The rearrangement links TRBV24-1 to TRBJ2-7; no firm D call. The V end lost 5 bases, the J end lost 0 bases, and 7 bases lay between the germline ends. This CDR3 has 13 amino acids. Germline V gene lookup returns CDR1 KGHDR and CDR2 SFDVKD. CDR3 sequence: CATSVGDSYEQYF. DNA for the CDR3: TGTGCCACCAGTGTAGGAGACTCCTACGAGCAGTACTTC.

A single count supports this clone. V and J are TRBV30 and TRBJ1-2; the D gene is possibly TRBD1 (6 bases). CDR1 is GTSNPN, CDR2 SVGIG, per germline (reference sequence). The CDR3 consists of 13 residues. Trimming took 4 bases from V and 6 from J, leaving 15 bases between them. Here the CDR3 DNA reads TGTGCCTGGACCGAAGAAAGACAGGATGGCTACACCTTC. Encoded protein: CAWTEERQDGYTF.

The chain carries TRBV7-2 and TRBJ2-7, with D unresolved. The ends were cut back, 2 bases at V and 7 bases at J, with 12 bases in the middle. There are 13 residues in the CDR3. From germline, CDR1 is SGHTA and CDR2 FQGNSA. This CDR3 reads CASSLNGLVEQYF. The CDR3 DNA is TGTGCCAGCAGCTTAAACGGTTTGGTAGAGCAGTACTTC.

This chain connects TRBV19 to TRBJ2-1; tentative D call: TRBD2 (5 bases). Germline CDR1 reads LNHDA; CDR2 reads SQIVND (reference sequence). This CDR3 region has 12 residues. Trimming shortened V by 7 bases and J by 8 bases, and 12 bases separated the two germline ends. Here the CDR3 reads CASTGLAYEQFF. In DNA form, the CDR3 reads TGTGCCAGTACCGGGCTAGCCTATGAGCAGTTCTTC.